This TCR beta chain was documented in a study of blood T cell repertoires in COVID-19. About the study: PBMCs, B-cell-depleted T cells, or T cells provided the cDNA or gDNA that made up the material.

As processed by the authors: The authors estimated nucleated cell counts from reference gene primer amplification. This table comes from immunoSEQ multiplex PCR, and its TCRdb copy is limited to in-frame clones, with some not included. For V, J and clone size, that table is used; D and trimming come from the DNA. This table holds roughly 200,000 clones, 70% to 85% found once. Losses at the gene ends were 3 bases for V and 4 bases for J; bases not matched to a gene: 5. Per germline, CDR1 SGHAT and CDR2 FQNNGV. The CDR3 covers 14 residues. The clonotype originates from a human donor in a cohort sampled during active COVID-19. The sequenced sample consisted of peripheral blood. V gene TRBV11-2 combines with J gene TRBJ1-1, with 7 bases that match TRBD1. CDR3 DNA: TGTGCCAGCAGCTTCACCAGGGGGAGCACTGAAGCTTTCTTT. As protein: CASSFTRGSTEAFF.